A selection of T cell receptor beta chains follows, all from one sample in a study of technical replicates of blood from several donors. Only in-frame clones appear in the TCRdb table, and some are missing; sequencing was by immunoSEQ multiplex PCR. The table lists some 74,000 clones, approximately 89% of them singletons. The sequenced material came from T cells isolated from PBMCs. The origin of the receptors is a human donor in good health. Both conserved end residues are part of each CDR3. Each record gives: V gene, D gene, clone size, J gene, CDR3 protein, CDR3 DNA. D genes are given only for firm matches. The size field is filled for only some rows; it gives once, few, many or a size class.

TRBV7-9	.	.	TRBJ1-1	CASSLEEDTEAFF	TGTGCCAGCAGCTTGGAAGAGGACACTGAAGCTTTCTTT
TRBV30	.	.	TRBJ1-4	CAWSRGLTNEKLFF	TGTGCCTGGAGCAGAGGTCTGACTAATGAAAAACTGTTTTTT
TRBV18	TRBD2	.	TRBJ2-1	CASSSSGNYNEQFF	TGTGCCAGCTCATCTAGCGGGAACTACAATGAGCAGTTCTTC
TRBV6-1	.	.	TRBJ2-7	CASREGGTATSYEQYF	TGTGCCAGCAGGGAAGGAGGGACAGCTACCTCCTACGAGCAGTACTTC
TRBV7-8	.	once	TRBJ1-1	CASSLSGNTEAFF	TGTGCCAGCAGCTTATCCGGGAACACTGAAGCTTTCTTT
TRBV27	.	.	TRBJ1-2	CASSLQGRGNGYTF	TGTGCCAGCAGTTTACAGGGCAGGGGAAATGGCTACACCTTC
TRBV28	TRBD2	.	TRBJ2-3	CASSFETSGPQSQYF	TGTGCCAGCAGTTTCGAAACTAGCGGTCCGCAGTCGCAGTATTTT
TRBV15	TRBD2	.	TRBJ2-3	CATSFRTSQTDTQYF	TGTGCCACCAGCTTCCGGACTAGCCAGACAGATACGCAGTATTTT
TRBV6-6	TRBD2	.	TRBJ2-5	CASKVTGGSETQYF	TGTGCCAGCAAGGTGACGGGAGGCTCAGAGACCCAGTACTTC
TRBV9	TRBD1	.	TRBJ2-7	CASSEQGASYEQYF	TGTGCCAGCAGCGAACAGGGGGCCTCCTACGAGCAGTACTTC
TRBV10-3	TRBD2	.	TRBJ2-3	CAITNGLAGGTDTQYF	TGTGCCATCACGAACGGACTAGCGGGAGGTACAGATACGCAGTATTTT
TRBV6-1	TRBD1	.	TRBJ2-5	CASSDYGQGTQYF	TGTGCCAGCAGTGATTATGGACAGGGGACCCAGTACTTC
TRBV30	.	.	TRBJ2-5	CAWRGPGYTGRETQYF	TGTGCCTGGAGAGGACCGGGATATACGGGCCGGGAGACCCAGTACTTC
TRBV6-5	TRBD1	.	TRBJ1-1	CASSSGGFRGTEAFF	TGTGCCAGCAGTTCGGGGGGGTTCAGGGGGACTGAAGCTTTCTTT
TRBV7-9	.	few	TRBJ1-1	CATLRESIEAFF	TGTGCCACCCTCAGGGAAAGTATTGAAGCTTTCTTT
TRBV28	TRBD2	.	TRBJ2-5	CASSSHGLAGRYQETQYF	TGTGCCAGCAGTTCACACGGTCTAGCGGGGCGGTACCAAGAGACCCAGTACTTC
TRBV7-9	.	.	TRBJ2-7	CASSFTETYEQYF	TGTGCCAGCAGCTTCACGGAGACCTACGAGCAGTACTTC
TRBV30	.	.	TRBJ2-1	CAWTVAGHEQFF	TGTGCCTGGACTGTAGCTGGGCATGAGCAGTTCTTC